The present T cell receptor beta chain was sequenced within a study of blood T cell repertoires in COVID-19 (dated by TCRdb to about 2020). Describing the broader study: Collaborator samples came from the United States, Italy and Spain and covered acute and convalescent phases of COVID-19. The prospective study material was composed of cDNA or gDNA derived from T cells, B-cell-depleted T cells, or PBMCs. The dataset comprised deeply sampled blood TCRbeta repertoires from subjects exposed to, actively infected with, or recovered from COVID-19. A freely available public database, intended as a resource for researchers studying the immune response to SARS-CoV-2, is where the repertoires were released. The samples were drawn from the first 160 participants of the ongoing ImmuneRACE study and from over 950 subjects provided by 6 global collaborators. Sample metadata almost always included a de-identified subject ID, COVID-19 status, age in years and sex. Where HLA class I and class II types were available, the types were taken from metadata supplied by the sample provider, not from assay-based typing.

TCRbeta CDR3 regions were amplified from genomic DNA by means of the immunoSEQ Assay, a bias-controlled multiplex PCR. In the source study's methods: Within the assay, amplification of reference gene primers was used to estimate how many nucleated cells each sample contained. To quantify the absolute abundance of each unique TCRbeta CDR3 rearrangement, sequence reads were collapsed and filtered. Productive Simpson clonality was computed per sample as the square root of Simpson's diversity index over productive rearrangements. As stored in TCRdb, this immuneACCESS dataset retains in-frame rearrangements with V and J assigned. A fraction of the clones does not appear; measured against another copy, unresolved V genes explain less than half of the discrepancy, and the remainder lacks a known reason. The V and J calls and clone size are taken from that table; D and trimming were inferred from the DNA. For this sample there are 220,000 or so clones; around three quarters appear just once. The top ten clonotypes cover about 5.5% of the sample.

Broad study findings and their caveats: Clinical and demographic metadata were provided uncurated, with the amount varying by source and participant.

Whole blood was collected in K2EDTA tubes by collaborating institutions according to the institutions' own protocols. For TCRbeta analysis, collaborator samples were shipped as frozen whole blood, as isolated PBMCs, or as DNA extracted from either sample type. This clone was seen only once. The specificity of this receptor is unknown. No clone much larger than this one lies a single base away; base qualities are absent. V is shortened by 6 bases, J by 0 bases, and the region joining them spans 18 bases. Measured from the cysteine to the phenylalanine, the CDR3 is 17 residues long. Only the CDR3 part of the read is kept: 51 bases, read in frame from the first base. From the germline V gene, CDR1 is SNHLY and CDR2 is FYNNEI.

This receptor was taken from a woman in her seventies with acute or convalescent COVID-19. The chain joins TRBV2 to TRBJ1-3, with TRBD1 tentatively as D gene (5 bases match). The source material was peripheral blood. The CDR3 loop reads CASRGGRRPYSGNTIYF. The nucleotide sequence reads as follows: TGTGCCAGCAGGGGGGGGAGGCGGCCCTACTCTGGAAACACCATATATTTT. The full variable domain, completed from the reference TRBV2 and TRBJ1-3 proteins outside the CDR3, reads EPEVTQTPSHQVTQMGQEVILRCVPISNHLYFYWYRQILGQKVEFLVSFYNNEISEKSEIFDDQFSVERPDGSNFTLKIRSTKLEDSAMYFCASRGGRRPYSGNTIYFGEGSWLTVV.